Below, 29 T cell receptor beta chains from the same sample are listed, as sequenced in a study of T cell repertoires in cytomegalovirus infection (dated by TCRdb to the late 2010s). Data came from an Illumina HiSeq 1500. TCRdb's own reprocessing of the public reads used fastp at Q25 and MiXCR and kept productive beta chains. Rows merge per CDR3 protein into single entries with the most common DNA and genes. The sample profile shows fewer than 300,000 distinct CDR3 sequences; roughly a quarter of them were found once. The leading ten clones occupy over 11% of the sample. The specimen was PBMCs. The receptors shown here come from a human donor in good health (CMV status not recorded). Some clones in this sample may be carry-over from other donors' samples.

This chain uses TRBV18 with TRBJ1-5, with D perhaps TRBD1 (6 bases). Germline V gene lookup returns CDR1 KGHSH and CDR2 LQKENI. Trimming removed 3 bases from V and 7 bases from J, with 16 bases in between. The CDR3 runs to 15 residues. The CDR3 DNA reads as TGTGCCAGCTCACCCTACCCCGCAGGGGACCAGCCCCAGCATTTT. This encodes CASSPYPAGDQPQHF.

At least ten counts were recorded for this clonotype. DNA for the CDR3: TGTGCCAGCAGCTTCATCACGGGGAGACTAGTAGCAGATACGCAGTATTTT. Residues: CASSFITGRLVADTQYF. The chain couples TRBV7-2 to TRBJ2-3; TRBD2 is a possible D gene (6 bases). The ends were cut back, 3 bases at V and 4 bases at J, with 20 bases in the middle. Germline V gene data show CDR1 as SGHTA and CDR2 as FQGNSA. CDR3 length: 17 residues.

The chain has TRBV11-2 and TRBJ2-6; D is possibly TRBD2 (5 bases). The CDR3 loop spans 17 amino acids. CDR1 SGHAT and CDR2 FQNNGV come from the germline V gene. V shed 8 bases and J shed 0 bases, with 17 bases lying between them. The DNA of the CDR3 is TGTGCCAGCCGAAACGGGATGGATAGCTCTGGGGCCAACGTCCTGACTTTC. Its translation: CASRNGMDSSGANVLTF.

This clonotype has at least ten counts. The rearrangement uses TRBV24-1 and TRBJ1-4; maybe TRBD1 (6 bases). There are 15 residues in the CDR3. Trimming removed 5 bases from V and 4 bases from J, with 13 bases in between. Germline V CDR1 and CDR2: KGHDR, SFDVKD. The chain's CDR3 is CATSGTGKNNEKLFF. CDR3 DNA: TGTGCCACCAGTGGAACAGGGAAGAATAATGAAAAACTGTTTTTT.

The gene calls are TRBV5-1 and TRBJ2-3; the match to TRBD1 covers 10 bases. Germline V gene sequence: CDR1 SGHRS, CDR2 YFSETQ. With V trimmed by 1 base and J by 3 bases, 2 bases remained unmatched. The CDR3 is 15 residues long. The CDR3 nucleotides read TGCGCCAGCAGCTTGCAGGACAGGGGGACAGATACGCAGTATTTT. This sequence encodes CASSLQDRGTDTQYF.

The chain recombines TRBV9 with TRBJ1-2, with TRBD1 matching 7 bases. V trimming: 0 bases; J trimming: 7 bases; junction bases outside the gene matches: 9. The CDR3 is made up of 15 amino acids. From germline, CDR1 is SGDLS and CDR2 YYNGEE. The DNA of the CDR3 is TGTGCCAGCAGCGTAGAAACGACAGGGCTATCTGGCTACACCTTC. Its translation is CASSVETTGLSGYTF. Supplemented by reference TRBV9 and TRBJ1-2, the full variable domain reads DSGVTQTPKHLITATGQRVTLRCSPRSGDLSVYWYQQSLDQGLQFLIQYYNGEERAKGNILERFSAQQFPDLHSELNLSSLELGDSALYFCASSVETTGLSGYTFGSGTRLTVV.

The chain employs TRBV4-1 and TRBJ2-2; 8 bases are a match to TRBD1. Losses at the gene ends were 2 bases for V and 8 bases for J; bases not matched to a gene: 4. Germline values: CDR1 MGHRA, CDR2 YSYEKL. The CDR3 totals 14 residues. This CDR3 is CASSQPGQDGELFF. The CDR3 DNA follows: TGCGCCAGCAGCCAACCGGGACAGGATGGGGAGCTGTTTTTT.

V usage is TRBV6-1 and J usage is TRBJ2-1; 8 nucleotides line up with TRBD2. After removal of 9 bases from V and 8 bases from J, the junction contained 6 bases not matched to a gene. The germline V gene encodes CDR1 MNHNS and CDR2 SASEGT. The CDR3 runs 12 residues. The CDR3 loop reads CASRTSSDEQFF. CDR3 nucleotides: TGTGCCAGTCGGACTAGCTCGGATGAGCAGTTCTTC.

The sample holds many counts of this clonotype. The rearrangement joins TRBV6-1 to TRBJ1-5; 8 bases agree with TRBD1. Losses at the gene ends were 7 bases for V and 7 bases for J; bases not matched to a gene: 15. This CDR3 spans 16 amino acids. The germline V gene has CDR1 MNHNS and CDR2 SASEGT. The CDR3 protein is CASTYGADRGSQPQHF. The DNA of the CDR3 is TGTGCCAGCACCTACGGGGCTGACAGGGGAAGCCAGCCCCAGCATTTT.

This clonotype turned up a few times. The J gene is TRBJ2-7, the V gene TRBV28; no reliable D call. CDR1 and CDR2 from the germline V gene are MDHEN and SYDVKM. Trimming pared 7 bases from V and 4 bases from J, leaving 8 bases between. The CDR3 has 11 residues. CDR3 in DNA: TGTGCCAGCACCCTCGGGTACGAGCAGTACTTC. Its translation: CASTLGYEQYF.

The rearrangement joins TRBV6-1 to TRBJ2-2, with D tentatively TRBD1 or TRBD2 (6 bases each). This CDR3 comprises 12 residues. Trimming took off 1 base at V and 13 bases at J, with 10 bases between the two ends. Per germline, CDR1 MNHNS and CDR2 SASEGT. In nucleotides, the CDR3 is TGTGCCAGCAGTGAAGGAGGGGGGCTGCTGTTTTTT. Translating gives CASSEGGGLLFF.

The chain uses TRBV20-1 and TRBJ2-1; the match to TRBD2 covers 8 bases. After removal of 6 bases from V and 4 bases from J, the junction contained 14 bases not matched to a gene. Per germline, CDR1 DFQATT and CDR2 SNEGSKA (reference sequence). The CDR3 has 16 residues. The CDR3 loop reads CSASLSGSYVYNEQFF. DNA of the CDR3: TGCAGTGCATCCCTGAGCGGGAGCTATGTATACAATGAGCAGTTCTTC.

This clonotype was observed a handful of times. This chain links TRBV28 with TRBJ2-7; D unclear. Germline values: CDR1 MDHEN, CDR2 SYDVKM. The germline V and J ends were trimmed by 4 bases and 4 bases, with 11 bases remaining between them. CDR3 length equals 13 residues. The CDR3 spells CASSSTTGYEQYF. The CDR3 nucleotides read TGTGCCAGCAGTTCCACTACTGGTTACGAGCAGTACTTC.

This rearrangement joins TRBV29-1 to TRBJ2-2; D uncertain. The germline V gene encodes CDR1 SQVTM and CDR2 ANQGSEA. V was cut by 6 bases and J by 0 bases, with 11 bases left in between. This CDR3 has 14 amino acids. CDR3 protein: CSVSRTANTGELFF. DNA for the CDR3: TGCAGCGTGTCGCGGACGGCGAACACCGGGGAGCTGTTTTTT.

This clonotype was seen more than once but under ten times. The rearrangement links TRBV27 to TRBJ2-3, with a tentative D call TRBD2 (6 bases). The CDR3 runs 16 residues. Looked up from germline, CDR1 is MNHEY and CDR2 is SMNVEV (reference sequence). The V end was cut by 1 base, the J end by 1 base, with 12 bases between. The CDR3 protein is CASSLWGDHRTDTQYF. CDR3 DNA sequence: TGTGCCAGCAGTTTATGGGGGGACCATCGCACAGATACGCAGTATTTT.

This chain connects TRBV19 to TRBJ2-5, with TRBD1 identical over 9 bases. CDR1 LNHDA and CDR2 SQIVND come from the germline V gene (reference sequence). The CDR3 is made up of 14 amino acids. V shed 8 bases and J 4 bases; nucleotides not matched to a gene: 8. The CDR3 sequence: CASAKQGAGETQYF. CDR3 bases: TGTGCCAGTGCAAAACAGGGGGCCGGAGAGACCCAGTACTTC.

The chain is built from TRBV6-2 or TRBV6-3 and TRBJ1-1, with D uncertain. CDR1 is MNHEY, CDR2 SVGEGT, per germline. V was trimmed by 4 bases and J by 1 base, leaving 1 base between them. The CDR3 is made up of 11 amino acids. The CDR3 nucleotides read TGTGCCAGCAGTTGGAACACTGAAGCTTTCTTT. This sequence encodes CASSWNTEAFF.

This clonotype was found many times. The rearrangement joins TRBV7-9 to TRBJ2-5, with D perhaps TRBD2 (6 bases). The CDR3 covers 13 residues. Per the germline V gene, CDR1 is SEHNR and CDR2 is FQNEAQ (reference sequence). Trimming took off 6 bases at V and 3 bases at J, with 11 bases between the two ends. The CDR3 DNA follows: TGTGCCAGCAGGTCCTCGGGGGAAGAGACCCAGTACTTC. Residues: CASRSSGEETQYF.

This clonotype appeared a few times. The chain uses TRBV28 and TRBJ1-6, with a tentative D call TRBD1 (5 bases). CDR3 size: 18 residues. The V gene's germline CDR1 is MDHEN and CDR2 SYDVKM. V dropped 3 bases and J dropped 0 bases, with 15 bases sitting between them. The DNA of the CDR3 is TGTGCCAGCAGTTTCAGGATGCAGGGTATCTCCTATAATTCACCCCTCCACTTT. Translation: CASSFRMQGISYNSPLHF.

Ten or more counts support this clonotype. The J gene is TRBJ2-7, the V gene TRBV7-2, with TRBD2 matching 11 bases. J was trimmed by 2 bases and V by 7 bases; bases with no gene match: 4. From germline, CDR1 is SGHTA and CDR2 FQGNSA. The CDR3 consists of 14 residues. The CDR3 loop reads CASTRLAGTYEQYF. The CDR3 DNA reads TGTGCCAGCACCAGACTAGCGGGAACCTACGAGCAGTACTTC.

This clonotype was detected ten times or more. The chain is built from TRBV7-2 and TRBJ1-4; D gene ambiguous. The CDR3 has 14 residues. Germline V gene sequence: CDR1 SGHTA, CDR2 FQGNSA. Trimming shortened V by 4 bases and J by 6 bases, and 12 bases separated the two germline ends. CDR3 in DNA: TGTGCCAGCAGCTCGTCGGTGGGAGATGAAAAACTGTTTTTT. Translating gives CASSSSVGDEKLFF.

This clonotype was seen more than once but under ten times. This chain links TRBV28 with TRBJ1-1; maybe TRBD1 (6 bases). This CDR3 contains 14 residues. V was trimmed by 8 bases and J by 4 bases, leaving 17 bases between them. Germline V CDR1 and CDR2: MDHEN, SYDVKM. The CDR3 nucleotides read TGTGCCAGCCAGGATGGGGGGCGGATCACTGAAGCTTTCTTT. Amino acid sequence: CASQDGGRITEAFF.

The sample holds a few counts of this clonotype. The V gene is TRBV2, the J gene TRBJ2-1; D is unclear. Between the trimmed V and J ends, which lost 1 base and 8 bases, there was a span of 9 bases. CDR1 and CDR2 from the germline V gene are SNHLY and FYNNEI. The CDR3 runs to 13 residues. The CDR3 loop is CASSEDPGDEQFF. CDR3 coding DNA: TGTGCCAGCAGTGAAGACCCGGGCGATGAGCAGTTCTTC.

The chain has TRBV7-2 and TRBJ2-4; D is perhaps TRBD1 (6 bases). This CDR3 region has 13 residues. In germline, CDR1 is SGHTA, CDR2 FQGNSA. V lost 4 bases and J 15 bases, leaving 19 bases between the germline ends. CDR3 protein: CASSSPGPGQRYF. The DNA for the CDR3 is TGTGCCAGCAGCTCTCCTGGGCCAGGACAGCGGTACTTC.

The rearrangement joins TRBV10-3 to TRBJ2-5, with D hard to call. Germline CDR1 reads ENHRY; CDR2 reads SYGVKD. V shed 2 bases and J shed 1 base, with 5 bases lying between them. The CDR3 spans 13 residues. The CDR3 here is CAISERAQETQYF. The CDR3 nucleotides are TGTGCCATCAGTGAGAGAGCCCAAGAGACCCAGTACTTC.

Ten or more counts support this clonotype. The chain combines TRBV11-2 with TRBJ2-1; 11 nucleotides match TRBD2. CDR1 is SGHAT and CDR2 is FQNNGV in the germline V gene. This CDR3 has 15 amino acids. J lost 10 bases, V lost 5 bases, and 10 bases had no gene match. The CDR3 loop reads CASSTGTSGPKEQFF. The CDR3 region has the DNA TGTGCCAGCAGCACCGGGACTAGCGGCCCAAAGGAGCAGTTCTTC. The variable domain in full, with the rest retrieved from reference TRBV11-2 and TRBJ2-1, is EAGVAQSPRYKIIEKRQSVAFWCNPISGHATLYWYQQILGQGPKLLIQFQNNGVVDDSQLPKDRFSAERLKGVDSTLKIQPAKLEDSAVYLCASSTGTSGPKEQFFGPGTRLTVL.

This clonotype was counted a few times. This chain links TRBV20-1 with TRBJ2-2; TRBD2 agrees at 8 bases. Germline loops: CDR1 DFQATT, CDR2 SNEGSKA (reference sequence). The CDR3 extends over 14 amino acids. J lost 6 bases, V lost 2 bases, and 5 bases had no gene match. This CDR3 reads CSARSGGAAGELFF. In DNA form, the CDR3 reads TGCAGTGCTAGATCGGGGGGGGCTGCCGGGGAGCTGTTTTTT.

This clonotype came up a few times. This chain links TRBV28 with TRBJ1-5; TRBD1 matches 9 bases. The length of the CDR3 is 15 residues. Germline lookup yields CDR1 MDHEN and CDR2 SYDVKM. The ends lost 4 bases at V and 5 bases at J; junction bases unmatched: 6. The CDR3 spells CASSYRGRLDQPQHF. In nucleotides, the CDR3 is TGTGCCAGCAGTTACAGGGGGCGGTTGGATCAGCCCCAGCATTTT. The whole variable domain, remainder taken from reference TRBV28 and TRBJ1-5, is DVKVTQSSRYLVKRTGEKVFLECVQDMDHENMFWYRQDPGLGLRLIYFSYDVKMKEKGDIPEGYSVSREKKERFSLILESASTNQTSMYLCASSYRGRLDQPQHFGDGTRLSIL.

This clonotype was counted only a few times. The rearrangement links TRBV6-1 to TRBJ2-6, with D possibly being TRBD2 (5 bases). Germline assignment: CDR1 MNHNS and CDR2 SASEGT. The CDR3 is made up of 15 amino acids. V was clipped by 6 bases and J by 0 bases, with 9 bases between them. For the CDR3, the DNA is TGTGCCAGCAGCATAGAGGGCTCTGGGGCCAACGTCCTGACTTTC. This gives the protein CASSIEGSGANVLTF.